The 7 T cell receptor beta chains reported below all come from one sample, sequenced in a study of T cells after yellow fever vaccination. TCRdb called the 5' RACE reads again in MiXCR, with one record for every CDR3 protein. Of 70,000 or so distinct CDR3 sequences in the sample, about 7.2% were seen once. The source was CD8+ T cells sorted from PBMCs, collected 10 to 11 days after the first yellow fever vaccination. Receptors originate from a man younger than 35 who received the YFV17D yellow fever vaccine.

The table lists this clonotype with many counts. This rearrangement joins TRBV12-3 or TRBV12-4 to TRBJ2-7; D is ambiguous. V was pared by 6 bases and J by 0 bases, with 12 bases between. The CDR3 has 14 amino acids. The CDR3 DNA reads TGTGCCAGCAGCCCGGACGGAATCTCCTACGAGCAGTACGTC. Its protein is CASSPDGISYEQYV.

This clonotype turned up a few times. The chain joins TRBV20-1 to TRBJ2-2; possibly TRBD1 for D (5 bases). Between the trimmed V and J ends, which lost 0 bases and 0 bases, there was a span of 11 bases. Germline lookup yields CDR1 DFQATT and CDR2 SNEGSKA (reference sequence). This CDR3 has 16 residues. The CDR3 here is CSARDPETANTGELFF. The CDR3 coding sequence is TGCAGTGCTAGAGATCCGGAGACAGCGAACACCGGGGAGCTGTTTTTT.

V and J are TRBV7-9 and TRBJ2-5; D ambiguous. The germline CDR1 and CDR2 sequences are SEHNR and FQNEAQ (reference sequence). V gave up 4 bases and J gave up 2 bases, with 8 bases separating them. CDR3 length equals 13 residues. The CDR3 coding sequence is TGTGCCAGCAGCTCGACTGATCAAGAGACCCAGTACTTC. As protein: CASSSTDQETQYF.

The DNA for the CDR3 is TGTGCCAGCCGCTATTGGGCAGGAGGCGAGCAGTACGTC. Translation gives CASRYWAGGEQYV. V usage is TRBV7-2 and J usage is TRBJ2-7; D might be TRBD2 (5 bases). The ends were cut back, 8 bases at V and 6 bases at J, with 17 bases in the middle. This CDR3 is 13 amino acids long. Germline CDR1 reads SGHTA; CDR2 reads FQGNSA.

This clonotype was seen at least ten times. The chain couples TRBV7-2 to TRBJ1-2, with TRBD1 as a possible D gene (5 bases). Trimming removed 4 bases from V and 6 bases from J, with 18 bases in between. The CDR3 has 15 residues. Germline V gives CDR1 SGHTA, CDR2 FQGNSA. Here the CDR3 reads CASSSWKQVTDGYTF. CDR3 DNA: TGTGCCAGCAGCTCCTGGAAACAGGTTACCGATGGCTACACCTTC.

CDR3 sequence reads: CASSFNSYNEQFF. CDR3 nucleotide sequence: TGTGCCAGCAGCTTTAACAGCTACAATGAGCAGTTCTTC. The chain carries TRBV11-3 and TRBJ2-1, with unresolved D. The germline V gene has CDR1 SGHNT and CDR2 YENEEA. CDR3 length: 13 amino acids. V was shortened by 3 bases and J by 3 bases, with 6 bases between the two germline ends. Together with reference TRBV11-3 and TRBJ2-1, the CDR3 gives the full variable domain: EAGVVQSPRYKIIEKKQPVAFWCNPISGHNTLYWYLQNLGQGPELLIRYENEEAVDDSQLPKDRFSAERLKGVDSTLKIQPAELGDSAVYLCASSFNSYNEQFFGPGTRLTVL.

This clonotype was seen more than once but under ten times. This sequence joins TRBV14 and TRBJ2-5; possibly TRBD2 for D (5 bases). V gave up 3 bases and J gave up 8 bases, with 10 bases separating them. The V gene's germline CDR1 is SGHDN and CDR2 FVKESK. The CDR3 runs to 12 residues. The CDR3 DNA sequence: TGTGCCAGCAGCCACGGGGTCTCCACCCAGTACTTC. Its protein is CASSHGVSTQYF.